This T cell receptor beta chain came from a study of blood T cell repertoires in COVID-19. Germline V gene sequence: CDR1 LGHNA, CDR2 YSLEER. The CDR3 runs to 15 residues. Trimming removed 4 bases from V and 2 bases from J, with 12 bases in between. The repertoire was sequenced with immunoSEQ multiplex PCR; TCRdb's copy has only in-frame clones and lacks some. The repertoire holds under 300,000 clones, with roughly 82% as singletons. The V gene is TRBV4-3, the J gene TRBJ1-3; D possibly corresponds to TRBD1 (5 bases). The clonotype originates from a woman in her forties who had recovered from COVID-19. Sequences were obtained from peripheral blood. In DNA, the CDR3 is TGCGCCAGCAGCCTAACCAGGGTCACTGGAAACACCATATATTTT. It codes for CASSLTRVTGNTIYF.